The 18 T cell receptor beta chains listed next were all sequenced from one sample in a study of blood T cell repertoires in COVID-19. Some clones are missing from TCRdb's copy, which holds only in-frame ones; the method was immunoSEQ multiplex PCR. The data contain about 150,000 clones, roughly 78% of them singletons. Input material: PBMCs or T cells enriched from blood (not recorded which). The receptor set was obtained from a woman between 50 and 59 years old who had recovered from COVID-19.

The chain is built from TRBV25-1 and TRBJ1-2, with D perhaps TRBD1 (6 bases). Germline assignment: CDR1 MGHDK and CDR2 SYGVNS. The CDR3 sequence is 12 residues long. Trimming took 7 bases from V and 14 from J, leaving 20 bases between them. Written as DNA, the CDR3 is TGTGCCAGCACCCCCGCCGGGGGGCTCTTGACCTTC. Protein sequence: CASTPAGGLLTF.

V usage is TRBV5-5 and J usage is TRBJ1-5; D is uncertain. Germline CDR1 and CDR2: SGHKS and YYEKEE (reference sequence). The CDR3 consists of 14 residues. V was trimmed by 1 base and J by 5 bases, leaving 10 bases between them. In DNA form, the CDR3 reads TGTGCCAGCAGCTTGCTTACAGAAGATCAGCCCCAGCATTTT. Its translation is CASSLLTEDQPQHF.

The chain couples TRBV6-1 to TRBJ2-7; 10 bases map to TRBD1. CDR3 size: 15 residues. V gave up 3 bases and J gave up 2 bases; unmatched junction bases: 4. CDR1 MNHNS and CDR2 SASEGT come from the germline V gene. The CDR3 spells CASSETGTGAYEQYV. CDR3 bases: TGTGCCAGCAGTGAGACCGGGACAGGGGCCTACGAGCAGTACGTC.

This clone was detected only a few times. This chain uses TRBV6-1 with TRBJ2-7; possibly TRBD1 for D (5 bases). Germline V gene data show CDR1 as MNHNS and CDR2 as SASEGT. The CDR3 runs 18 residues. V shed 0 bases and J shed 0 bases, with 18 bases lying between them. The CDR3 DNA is TGTGCCAGCAGTGAAGCGCTTACAGGACCCCAAAGCTCCTACGAGCAGTACGTC. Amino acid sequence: CASSEALTGPQSSYEQYV.

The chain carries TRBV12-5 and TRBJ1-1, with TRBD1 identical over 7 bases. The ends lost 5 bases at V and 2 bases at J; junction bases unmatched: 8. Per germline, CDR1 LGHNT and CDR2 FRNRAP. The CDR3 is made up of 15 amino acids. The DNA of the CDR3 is TGTGCTAGTGGTATAAACAGGGGCTTCAACACTGAAGCTTTCTTT. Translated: CASGINRGFNTEAFF.

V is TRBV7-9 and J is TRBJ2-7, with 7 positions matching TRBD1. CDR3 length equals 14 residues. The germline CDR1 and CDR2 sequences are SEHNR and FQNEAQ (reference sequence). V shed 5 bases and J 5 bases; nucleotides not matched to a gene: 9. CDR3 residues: CASSGMGQLNEQYF. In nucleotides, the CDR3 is TGTGCCAGCAGCGGAATGGGACAGCTTAACGAGCAGTACTTC.

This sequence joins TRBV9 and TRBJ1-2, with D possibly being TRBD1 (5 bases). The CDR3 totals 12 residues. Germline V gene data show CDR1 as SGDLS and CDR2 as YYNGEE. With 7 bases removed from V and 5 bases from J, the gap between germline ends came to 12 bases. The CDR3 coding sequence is TGTGCCAGCGGGGTAGAGGGGTATGGCTACACCTTC. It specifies CASGVEGYGYTF.

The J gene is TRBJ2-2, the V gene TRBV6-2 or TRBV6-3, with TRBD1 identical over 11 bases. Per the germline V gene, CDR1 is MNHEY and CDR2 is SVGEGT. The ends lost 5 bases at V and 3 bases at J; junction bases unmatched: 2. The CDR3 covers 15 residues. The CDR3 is CASSRDRGDTGELFF. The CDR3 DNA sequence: TGTGCCAGCAGTCGGGACAGGGGGGACACCGGGGAGCTGTTTTTT.

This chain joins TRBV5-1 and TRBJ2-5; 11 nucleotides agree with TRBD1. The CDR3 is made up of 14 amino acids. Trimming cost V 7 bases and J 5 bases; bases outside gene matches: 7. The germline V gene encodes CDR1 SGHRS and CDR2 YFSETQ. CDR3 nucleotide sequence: TGCGCCAGCGGCGGGACAGGGGGGCGGGAGACCCAGTACTTC. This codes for CASGGTGGRETQYF.

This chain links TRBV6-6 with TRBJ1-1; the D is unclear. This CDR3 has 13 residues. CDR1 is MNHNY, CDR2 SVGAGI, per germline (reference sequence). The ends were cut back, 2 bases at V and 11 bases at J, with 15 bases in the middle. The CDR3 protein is CASSYGVMTRAFF. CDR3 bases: TGTGCCAGCAGTTACGGAGTAATGACGAGGGCTTTCTTT.

CDR3 nucleotide sequence: TGTGCCAGCAGCGTCGGACAGGGACGCTCGGCCCTCCACTTT. As protein: CASSVGQGRSALHF. V usage is TRBV9 and J usage is TRBJ1-6; 8 positions agree with TRBD1. V was pared by 2 bases and J by 14 bases, with 9 bases of the junction left unmatched. The germline V gene encodes CDR1 SGDLS and CDR2 YYNGEE. CDR3 length: 14 residues. Variable domain in full (rest from reference TRBV9 and TRBJ1-6): DSGVTQTPKHLITATGQRVTLRCSPRSGDLSVYWYQQSLDQGLQFLIQYYNGEERAKGNILERFSAQQFPDLHSELNLSSLELGDSALYFCASSVGQGRSALHFGNGTRLTVT.

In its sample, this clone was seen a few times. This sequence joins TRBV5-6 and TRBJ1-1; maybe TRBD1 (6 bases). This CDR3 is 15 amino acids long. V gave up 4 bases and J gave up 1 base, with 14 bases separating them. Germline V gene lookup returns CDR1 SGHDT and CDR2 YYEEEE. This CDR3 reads CASSLSTTGNTEAFF. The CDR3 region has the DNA TGTGCCAGCAGCCTATCTACGACAGGGAACACTGAAGCTTTCTTT.

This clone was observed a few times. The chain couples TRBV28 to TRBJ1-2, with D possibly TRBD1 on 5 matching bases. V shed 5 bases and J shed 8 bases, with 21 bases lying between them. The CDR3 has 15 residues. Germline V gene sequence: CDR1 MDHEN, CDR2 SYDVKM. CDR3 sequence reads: CASSAPGQGREGYTF. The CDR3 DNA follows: TGTGCCAGCAGTGCCCCCGGCCAGGGCCGCGAAGGCTACACCTTC.

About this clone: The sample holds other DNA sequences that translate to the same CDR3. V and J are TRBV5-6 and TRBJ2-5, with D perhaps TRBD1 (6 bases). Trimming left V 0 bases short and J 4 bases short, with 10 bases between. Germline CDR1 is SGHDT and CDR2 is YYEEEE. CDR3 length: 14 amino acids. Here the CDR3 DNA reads TGTGCCAGCAGCTTGGTGGGGGCCGGAGAGACCCAGTACTTC. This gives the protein CASSLVGAGETQYF.

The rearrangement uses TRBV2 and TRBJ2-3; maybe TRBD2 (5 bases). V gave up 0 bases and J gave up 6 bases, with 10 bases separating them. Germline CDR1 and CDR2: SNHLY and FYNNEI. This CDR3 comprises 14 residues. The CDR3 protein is CASSEALRGDTQYF. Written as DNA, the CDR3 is TGTGCCAGCAGTGAAGCGCTTCGAGGGGATACGCAGTATTTT.

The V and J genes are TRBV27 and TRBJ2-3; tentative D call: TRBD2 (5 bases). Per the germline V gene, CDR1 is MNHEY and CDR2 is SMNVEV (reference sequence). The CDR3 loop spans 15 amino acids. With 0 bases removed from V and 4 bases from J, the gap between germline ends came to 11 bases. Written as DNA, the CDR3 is TGTGCCAGCAGTTTATCGACTAATCATCCAGATACGCAGTATTTT. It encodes CASSLSTNHPDTQYF.

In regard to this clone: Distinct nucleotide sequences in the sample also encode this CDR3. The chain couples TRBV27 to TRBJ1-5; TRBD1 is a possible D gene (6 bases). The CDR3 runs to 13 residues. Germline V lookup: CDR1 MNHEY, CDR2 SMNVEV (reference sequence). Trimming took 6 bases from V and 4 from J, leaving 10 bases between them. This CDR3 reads CASSLQGNQPQHF. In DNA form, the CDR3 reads TGTGCCAGCAGCCTACAGGGTAATCAGCCCCAGCATTTT.

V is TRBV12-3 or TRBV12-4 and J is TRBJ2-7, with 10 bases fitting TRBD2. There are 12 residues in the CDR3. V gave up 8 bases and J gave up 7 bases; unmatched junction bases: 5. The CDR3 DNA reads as TGTGCCAGCGGAGCGGGGGGGAGTGAGCAGTACTTC. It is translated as CASGAGGSEQYF.